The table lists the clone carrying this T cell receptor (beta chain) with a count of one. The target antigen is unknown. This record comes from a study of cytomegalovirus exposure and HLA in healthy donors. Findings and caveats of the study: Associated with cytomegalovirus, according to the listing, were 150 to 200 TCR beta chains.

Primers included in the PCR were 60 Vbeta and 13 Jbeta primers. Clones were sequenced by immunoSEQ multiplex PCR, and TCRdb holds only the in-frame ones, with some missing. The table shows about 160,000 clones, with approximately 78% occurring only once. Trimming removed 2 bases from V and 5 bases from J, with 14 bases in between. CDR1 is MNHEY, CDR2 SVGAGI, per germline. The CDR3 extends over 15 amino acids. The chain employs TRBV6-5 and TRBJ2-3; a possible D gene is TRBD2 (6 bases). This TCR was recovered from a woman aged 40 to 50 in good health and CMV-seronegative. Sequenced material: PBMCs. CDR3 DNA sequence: TGTGCCAGCAGTTACGGTGGCGGGGTGGGAGATACGCAGTATTTT. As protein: CASSYGGGVGDTQYF.